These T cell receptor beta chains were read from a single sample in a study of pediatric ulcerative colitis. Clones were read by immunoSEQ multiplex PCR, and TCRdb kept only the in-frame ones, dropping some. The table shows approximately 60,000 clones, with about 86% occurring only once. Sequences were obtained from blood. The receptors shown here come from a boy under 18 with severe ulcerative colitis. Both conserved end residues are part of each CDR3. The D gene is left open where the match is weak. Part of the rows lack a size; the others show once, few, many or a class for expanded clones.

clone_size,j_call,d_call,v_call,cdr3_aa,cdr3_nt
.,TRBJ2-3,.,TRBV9,CASSVASGTDTQYF,TGTGCCAGCAGCGTAGCCAGTGGCACAGATACGCAGTATTTT
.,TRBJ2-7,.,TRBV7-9,CASSSSVISYEQYF,TGTGCCAGCAGCTCGTCAGTTATTTCCTACGAGCAGTACTTC
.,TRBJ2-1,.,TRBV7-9,CASSSLGGYEQFF,TGTGCCAGCAGCTCCCTTGGGGGCTATGAGCAGTTCTTC
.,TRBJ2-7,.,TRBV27,CASSFGGSSYEQYF,TGTGCCAGCAGTTTTGGGGGAAGCTCCTACGAGCAGTACTTC
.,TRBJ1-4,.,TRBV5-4,CASSPMGAANEKLFF,TGTGCCAGCAGCCCGATGGGGGCCGCGAATGAAAAACTGTTTTTT
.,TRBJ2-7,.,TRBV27,CASSPLPKGKDYEQYF,TGTGCCAGCAGTCCCCTGCCTAAAGGGAAGGACTACGAGCAGTACTTC
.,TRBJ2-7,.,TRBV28,CAVYERALHEQYF,TGTGCCGTTTACGAAAGAGCCCTGCACGAGCAGTACTTC
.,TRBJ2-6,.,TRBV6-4,CASSGSSGANVLTF,TGTGCCAGCAGTGGGAGCTCTGGGGCCAACGTCCTGACTTTC
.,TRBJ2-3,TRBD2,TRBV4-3,CASSPTSIGTDTQYF,TGCGCCAGCTCTCCGACTAGCATTGGCACAGATACGCAGTATTTT
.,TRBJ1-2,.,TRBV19,CASSINRVDGYTF,TGTGCCAGTAGTATAAACAGGGTCGACGGCTACACCTTC
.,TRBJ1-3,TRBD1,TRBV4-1,CASSHPGQGGSGNTIYF,TGCGCCAGCAGCCACCCGGGACAGGGAGGCTCTGGAAACACCATATATTTT
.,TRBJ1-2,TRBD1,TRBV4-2,CASSRAKQGGDYGYTF,TGTGCCAGCAGCCGGGCCAAACAGGGGGGGGACTATGGCTACACCTTC
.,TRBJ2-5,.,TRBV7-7,CASSLEVGSLGRETQYF,TGTGCTAGCAGCTTAGAGGTCGGGTCACTAGGGCGAGAGACCCAGTACTTC
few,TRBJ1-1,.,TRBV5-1,CASSSVGSVNTEAFF,TGCGCCAGCAGCTCCGTTGGGTCCGTGAACACTGAAGCTTTCTTT
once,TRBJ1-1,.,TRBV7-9,CASGRRGGTEAFF,TGTGCCAGCGGCCGCCGGGGAGGAACTGAAGCTTTCTTT
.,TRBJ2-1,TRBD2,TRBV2,CASSEIRGGRLGEQFF,TGTGCCAGCAGTGAAATTAGAGGCGGGAGGTTGGGTGAGCAGTTCTTC